Listed below are T cell receptor beta chains from one sample, sequenced in a study of CXCR3-negative and CXCR3-positive naive CD8 T cells. Reanalyzing the 5' RACE reads, TCRdb keeps one entry per CDR3 protein, without DNA. The repertoire shows 100,000 or so distinct CDR3 sequences; the top ten hold approximately 0.36%. Sequences were obtained from naive CXCR3+ CD8+ T cells from blood. All receptors derive from a human donor in good health. Some clones in this sample may be carry-over from other donors' samples. CDR3s include the opening cysteine and the closing phenylalanine or tryptophan. Fields, in order: J gene, V gene, CDR3 protein.

j_call: TRBJ2-1
v_call: TRBV29-1
cdr3_aa: CSADLGQGGNEQFF

j_call: TRBJ2-3
v_call: TRBV13
cdr3_aa: CASSLVQYTDTQYF

j_call: TRBJ2-3
v_call: TRBV6-4
cdr3_aa: CASSEFGGSHTDTQYF

j_call: TRBJ2-7
v_call: TRBV7-7
cdr3_aa: CASSTQGQVTYEQYF

j_call: TRBJ2-7
v_call: TRBV29-1
cdr3_aa: CSVAGGDSYEQYF

j_call: TRBJ2-2
v_call: TRBV28
cdr3_aa: CASSRVNTGELFF

j_call: TRBJ2-1
v_call: TRBV7-9
cdr3_aa: CASSPREGSYNEQFF

j_call: TRBJ2-1
v_call: TRBV12-3/TRBV12-4
cdr3_aa: CASSFFEGVNNEQFF

j_call: TRBJ2-7
v_call: TRBV6-5
cdr3_aa: CASSSPGLESYEQYF

j_call: TRBJ2-5
v_call: TRBV10-3
cdr3_aa: CAIGAAQTLGETQYF

j_call: TRBJ1-5
v_call: TRBV28
cdr3_aa: CASSPPRDNQPQHF

j_call: TRBJ2-7
v_call: TRBV15
cdr3_aa: CATSRDQSSYEQYF

j_call: TRBJ2-1
v_call: TRBV28
cdr3_aa: CASSFINEQFF

j_call: TRBJ2-2
v_call: TRBV5-1
cdr3_aa: CASNKRGGDNTGELFF

j_call: TRBJ2-7
v_call: TRBV4-2
cdr3_aa: CASSLQGHEQYF

j_call: TRBJ1-5
v_call: TRBV28
cdr3_aa: CASSPPGTVAQPQHF

j_call: TRBJ2-2
v_call: TRBV14
cdr3_aa: CASSQEWDTGELFF

j_call: TRBJ2-7
v_call: TRBV13
cdr3_aa: CASSLGPRGRYEQYF

j_call: TRBJ2-2
v_call: TRBV7-9
cdr3_aa: CASSPSGRGTGELFF

j_call: TRBJ2-2
v_call: TRBV7-2
cdr3_aa: CASSLVWLAGGPGTGELFF

j_call: TRBJ1-1
v_call: TRBV10-1
cdr3_aa: CASQDRIDTEAFF

j_call: TRBJ1-1
v_call: TRBV20-1
cdr3_aa: CSASIGTDTEAFF

j_call: TRBJ2-7
v_call: TRBV28
cdr3_aa: CASSQTRGTSGYEQYF

j_call: TRBJ2-1
v_call: TRBV28
cdr3_aa: CASRFGLAEEQFF

j_call: TRBJ1-6
v_call: TRBV14
cdr3_aa: CASSQDLGGPGEPLHF

j_call: TRBJ2-2
v_call: TRBV20-1
cdr3_aa: CSASPWTSPGELFF

j_call: TRBJ2-1
v_call: TRBV19
cdr3_aa: CASRKDRYNEQFF

j_call: TRBJ2-7
v_call: TRBV4-1
cdr3_aa: CASSQLPGNYEQYF

j_call: TRBJ1-4
v_call: TRBV12-3/TRBV12-4
cdr3_aa: CASSAKQGWTNEKLFF

j_call: TRBJ2-1
v_call: TRBV11-2
cdr3_aa: CASSLAASSYNEQFF

j_call: TRBJ2-1
v_call: TRBV28
cdr3_aa: CASVSSGGAVDEQFF

j_call: TRBJ2-5
v_call: TRBV9
cdr3_aa: CASSVDGSETQYF

j_call: TRBJ2-3
v_call: TRBV5-1
cdr3_aa: CAISWARDRVTDTQYF

j_call: TRBJ2-7
v_call: TRBV28
cdr3_aa: CASRVGDFTYEQYF

j_call: TRBJ2-2
v_call: TRBV11-2
cdr3_aa: CASSLSNYGELFF

j_call: TRBJ2-3
v_call: TRBV7-8
cdr3_aa: CASRFGVGDTQYF

j_call: TRBJ2-3
v_call: TRBV20-1
cdr3_aa: CSATEAITRIGTQYF

j_call: TRBJ2-5
v_call: TRBV3-1
cdr3_aa: CASSHRGTSGSQETQYF

j_call: TRBJ2-7
v_call: TRBV2
cdr3_aa: CASSEVYEQYF

j_call: TRBJ2-6
v_call: TRBV4-3
cdr3_aa: CASSQDGGAGANVLTF

j_call: TRBJ2-7
v_call: TRBV7-9
cdr3_aa: CASSLRGGGRNSYEQYF

j_call: TRBJ1-3
v_call: TRBV28
cdr3_aa: CASSPLWGSGNTIYF

j_call: TRBJ2-3
v_call: TRBV18
cdr3_aa: CASSPPAGRTDTQYF

j_call: TRBJ2-1
v_call: TRBV11-2
cdr3_aa: CASSLVYGFNEQFF

j_call: TRBJ1-3
v_call: TRBV9
cdr3_aa: CASSLSQGAITGNTIYF

j_call: TRBJ2-5
v_call: TRBV2
cdr3_aa: CASSEGRPTQETQYF